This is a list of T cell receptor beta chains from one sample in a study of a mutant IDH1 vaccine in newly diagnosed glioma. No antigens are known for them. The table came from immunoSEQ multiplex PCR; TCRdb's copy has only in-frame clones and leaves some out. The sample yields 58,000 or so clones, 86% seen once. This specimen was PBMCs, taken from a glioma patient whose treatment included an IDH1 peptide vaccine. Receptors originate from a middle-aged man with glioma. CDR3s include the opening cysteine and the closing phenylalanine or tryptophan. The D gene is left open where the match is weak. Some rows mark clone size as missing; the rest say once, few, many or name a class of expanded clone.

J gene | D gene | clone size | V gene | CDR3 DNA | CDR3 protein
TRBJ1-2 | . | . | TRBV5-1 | TGCGCCAGCAGCTTGTCCATAGGTAACTATGGCTACACCTTC | CASSLSIGNYGYTF
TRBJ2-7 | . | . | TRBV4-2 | TGTGCCAGCAGCCATAGTAAGGGCGCCTACGAGCAGTACTTC | CASSHSKGAYEQYF
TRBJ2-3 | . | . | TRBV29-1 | TGCAGCGTTGACGGAGTAGCGTCCACAGATACGCAGTATTTT | CSVDGVASTDTQYF
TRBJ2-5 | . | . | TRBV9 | TGTGCCAGCAGCCTTATGGGGGGTTACCAAGAGACCCAGTACTTC | CASSLMGGYQETQYF
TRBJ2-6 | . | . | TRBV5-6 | TGTGCCAGCAGCTTGAATACTGGGAGTGGGGCCAACGTCCTGACTTTC | CASSLNTGSGANVLTF
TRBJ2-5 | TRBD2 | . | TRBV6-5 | TGTGCCAGCAGTCCACTAGCGGGATATCGAGAGACCCAGTACTTC | CASSPLAGYRETQYF
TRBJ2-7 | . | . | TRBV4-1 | TGCGCCAGCAGCCAAGACCGGTCAACCTACGAGCAGTACTTC | CASSQDRSTYEQYF
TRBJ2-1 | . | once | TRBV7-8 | TGTGCCAGCAGCCCTATCTCAGACTTTGGGCAGTTCTTC | CASSPISDFGQFF
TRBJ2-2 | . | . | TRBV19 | TGTGCCAGTAGTATATGGCTAGGTCGCGGTAAGAGCTCGAACACCGGGGAGCTGTTTTTT | CASSIWLGRGKSSNTGELFF
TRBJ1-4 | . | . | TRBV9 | TGTGCCAGCAGCGTAGCCGCCACTAATGAAAAACTGTTTTTT | CASSVAATNEKLFF
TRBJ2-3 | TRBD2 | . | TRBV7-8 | TGTGCCAGCAGCTTAGGGGGGACTAGCGGGAGGGCCACAGATACGCAGTATTTT | CASSLGGTSGRATDTQYF
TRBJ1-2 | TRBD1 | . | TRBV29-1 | TGCAGCGTTGCACAGGGGGTGTACTATGGCTACACCTTC | CSVAQGVYYGYTF
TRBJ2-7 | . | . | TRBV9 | TGTGCCAGCAGCGTCAATCCAGGGCACTACGAGCAGTACTTC | CASSVNPGHYEQYF
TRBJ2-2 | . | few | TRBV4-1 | TGCGCCAGCAGCTTCCACGGGGAGCTGTTTTTT | CASSFHGELFF
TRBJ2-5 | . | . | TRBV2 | TGTGCCAGCAGATTATTTCAAGAGACCCAGTACTTC | CASRLFQETQYF
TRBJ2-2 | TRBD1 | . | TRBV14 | TGTGCCAGCAGCCAAGATCTGGGACAGGGGGTGATCGGGGAGCTGTTTTTT | CASSQDLGQGVIGELFF
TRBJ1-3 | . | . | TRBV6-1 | TGTGCCAGCAGTGAGGGGGCAATGACCATATATTTT | CASSEGAMTIYF
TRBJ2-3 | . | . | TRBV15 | TGTGCCACCAGCAAGTCCGGGCTGGAGGATACGCAGTATTTT | CATSKSGLEDTQYF
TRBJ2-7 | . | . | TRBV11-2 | TGTGCCAGCAGCCTGATGTTCTCCTACGAGCAGTACTTC | CASSLMFSYEQYF
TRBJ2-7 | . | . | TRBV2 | TGTGCCAGCACGGTGAGGGACGAGCAGTACTTC | CASTVRDEQYF
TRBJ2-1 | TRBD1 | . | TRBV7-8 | TGTGCCAGCAGCCAGGGGGCATTAGTGGGGAATGAGCAGTTCTTC | CASSQGALVGNEQFF
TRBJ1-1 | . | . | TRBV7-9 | TGTGCCAGCAGCTTTAGGCCGGGGGGCACTGAAGCTTTCTTT | CASSFRPGGTEAFF
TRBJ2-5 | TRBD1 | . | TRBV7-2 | TGTGCCAGCAGCTCTACCGGGACAGGGCGGTACCAAGAGACCCAGTACTTC | CASSSTGTGRYQETQYF
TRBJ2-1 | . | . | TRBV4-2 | TGTGCCAGCAGCCCCCAATCGTTCGGGAATGAGCAGTTCTTC | CASSPQSFGNEQFF
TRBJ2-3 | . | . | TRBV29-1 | TGCAGCGTTGAGACTCCTAGGGTGGCAGATACGCAGTATTTT | CSVETPRVADTQYF
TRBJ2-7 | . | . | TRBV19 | TGTGCCAGTAGTTGGGGGGACGGGGGCGAGCAGTACTTC | CASSWGDGGEQYF
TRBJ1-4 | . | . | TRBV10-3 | TGTGCCATCAGTGGACACACAGGGTTGAATGAAAAACTGTTTTTT | CAISGHTGLNEKLFF
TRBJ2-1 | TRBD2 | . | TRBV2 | TGTGCCAGCAGTGGGGGACTAGCGGGAGTGGGGCAGTTCTTC | CASSGGLAGVGQFF
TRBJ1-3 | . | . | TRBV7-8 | TGTGCCAGCAGCCCCGAGAACCCGGTCGGTGGAAACACCATATATTTT | CASSPENPVGGNTIYF
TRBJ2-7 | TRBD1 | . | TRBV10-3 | TGTGCCATCAGCCAAGAGGACAGGGAGCTCTACGAGCAGTACTTC | CAISQEDRELYEQYF
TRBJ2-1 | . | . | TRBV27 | TGTGCCAGCAGTTTCGGACAGGAGCAGTTCTTC | CASSFGQEQFF
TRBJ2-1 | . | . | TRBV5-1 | TGCGCCAGCAGCATGACCCAATACAATGAGCAGTTCTTC | CASSMTQYNEQFF
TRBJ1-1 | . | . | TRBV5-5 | TGTGCCAGCAGCAGACGATCGGAGGGGGACACTGAAGCTTTCTTT | CASSRRSEGDTEAFF
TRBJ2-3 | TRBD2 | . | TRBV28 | TGTGCCAGCAGTTCGCTAGCGGGAGGTGGAGATACGCAGTATTTT | CASSSLAGGGDTQYF
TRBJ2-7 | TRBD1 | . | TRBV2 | TGTGCCAGCAGTGAACAGGGGGAAGGCTACGAGCAGTACTTC | CASSEQGEGYEQYF
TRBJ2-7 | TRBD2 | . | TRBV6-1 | TGTGCCAGCAGTGAATTGGGGACTAGCGGAAAAACCGAGCAGTACTTC | CASSELGTSGKTEQYF
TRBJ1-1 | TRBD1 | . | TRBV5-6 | TGTGCCAGCAGCTTACAGGGGGCAGGAGCTGAAGCTTTCTTT | CASSLQGAGAEAFF
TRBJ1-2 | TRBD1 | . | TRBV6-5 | TGTGCCAGCAAGAGGGACAGTCACGGGAGATATGGCTACACCTTC | CASKRDSHGRYGYTF
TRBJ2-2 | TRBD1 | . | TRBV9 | TGTGCCAGCAGCGTCGCAGGGACAGGGGGCGCTACCGGGGAGCTGTTTTTT | CASSVAGTGGATGELFF
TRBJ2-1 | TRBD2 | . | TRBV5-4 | TGTGCCAGCAGCTTGGAGGGACTAGTAGGCAATGAGCAGTTCTTC | CASSLEGLVGNEQFF
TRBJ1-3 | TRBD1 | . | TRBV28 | TGTGCCAGCAGTTCCTACAGGGGCCGGAGCTCTGGAAACACCATATATTTT | CASSSYRGRSSGNTIYF
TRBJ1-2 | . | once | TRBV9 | TGTGCCAGCAGCGTAGATCTGGATACTAACTATGGCTACACCTTC | CASSVDLDTNYGYTF
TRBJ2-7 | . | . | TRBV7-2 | TGTGCCAGCAGCTTAGATGGCTACTTATACGAGCAGTACTTC | CASSLDGYLYEQYF
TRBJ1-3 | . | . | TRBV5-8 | TGTGCCAGCAGCCCTGGGGCGGGCTCTGGAAACACCATATATTTT | CASSPGAGSGNTIYF
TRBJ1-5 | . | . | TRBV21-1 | TGTGCCAGCATCTGTAGTCACGAGGATTGCAATCAGCCCCAGCATTTT | CASICSHEDCNQPQHF
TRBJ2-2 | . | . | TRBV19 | TGTGCCAGTAGCGACACAACCGGGGAGCTGTTTTTT | CASSDTTGELFF
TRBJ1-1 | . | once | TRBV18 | TGTGCCAGCTCACCACCCCCTCCCCAGACGAACACTGAAGCTTTCTTT | CASSPPPPQTNTEAFF
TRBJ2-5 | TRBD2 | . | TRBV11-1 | TGTGCCAGCAGTTTAGCGGGAGATGGTGAGGAGACCCAGTACTTC | CASSLAGDGEETQYF
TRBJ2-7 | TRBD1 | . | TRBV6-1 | TGTGCCAGCAATCGCGGGACAGGGGCCCACGAGCAGTACTTC | CASNRGTGAHEQYF
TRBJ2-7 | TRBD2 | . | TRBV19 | TGTGCCAGTAGTATAGTGGGGGGACTAGGCGCCTACGAGCAGTACTTC | CASSIVGGLGAYEQYF
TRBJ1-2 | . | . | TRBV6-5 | TGTGCCAGCAGTCCTTCGTGGGACAAGACCTATGGCTACACCTTC | CASSPSWDKTYGYTF
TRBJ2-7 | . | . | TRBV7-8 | TGTGCCAGCAGCGGATTAGCGGACGCCACCTCCTACGAGCAGTACTTC | CASSGLADATSYEQYF
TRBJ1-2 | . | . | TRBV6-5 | TGTGCCAGCAGTTACTCGCTCAGCCCGTTGAGGGGCTACACCTTC | CASSYSLSPLRGYTF
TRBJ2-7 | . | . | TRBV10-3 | TGTGCCATCAGTGGCCTGACTAACTACGAGCAGTACTTC | CAISGLTNYEQYF
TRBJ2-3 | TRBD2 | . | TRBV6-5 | TGTGCCAGCGGGAATCAGCGGGAGACAGATACGCAGTATTTT | CASGNQRETDTQYF
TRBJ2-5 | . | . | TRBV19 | TGTGCCAGTAGTAAGGCGGTCCAAGAGACCCAGTACTTC | CASSKAVQETQYF
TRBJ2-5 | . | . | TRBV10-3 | TGTGCCATCAGTGAGTCGATGTCAGGGTCCCAAGAGACCCAGTACTTC | CAISESMSGSQETQYF